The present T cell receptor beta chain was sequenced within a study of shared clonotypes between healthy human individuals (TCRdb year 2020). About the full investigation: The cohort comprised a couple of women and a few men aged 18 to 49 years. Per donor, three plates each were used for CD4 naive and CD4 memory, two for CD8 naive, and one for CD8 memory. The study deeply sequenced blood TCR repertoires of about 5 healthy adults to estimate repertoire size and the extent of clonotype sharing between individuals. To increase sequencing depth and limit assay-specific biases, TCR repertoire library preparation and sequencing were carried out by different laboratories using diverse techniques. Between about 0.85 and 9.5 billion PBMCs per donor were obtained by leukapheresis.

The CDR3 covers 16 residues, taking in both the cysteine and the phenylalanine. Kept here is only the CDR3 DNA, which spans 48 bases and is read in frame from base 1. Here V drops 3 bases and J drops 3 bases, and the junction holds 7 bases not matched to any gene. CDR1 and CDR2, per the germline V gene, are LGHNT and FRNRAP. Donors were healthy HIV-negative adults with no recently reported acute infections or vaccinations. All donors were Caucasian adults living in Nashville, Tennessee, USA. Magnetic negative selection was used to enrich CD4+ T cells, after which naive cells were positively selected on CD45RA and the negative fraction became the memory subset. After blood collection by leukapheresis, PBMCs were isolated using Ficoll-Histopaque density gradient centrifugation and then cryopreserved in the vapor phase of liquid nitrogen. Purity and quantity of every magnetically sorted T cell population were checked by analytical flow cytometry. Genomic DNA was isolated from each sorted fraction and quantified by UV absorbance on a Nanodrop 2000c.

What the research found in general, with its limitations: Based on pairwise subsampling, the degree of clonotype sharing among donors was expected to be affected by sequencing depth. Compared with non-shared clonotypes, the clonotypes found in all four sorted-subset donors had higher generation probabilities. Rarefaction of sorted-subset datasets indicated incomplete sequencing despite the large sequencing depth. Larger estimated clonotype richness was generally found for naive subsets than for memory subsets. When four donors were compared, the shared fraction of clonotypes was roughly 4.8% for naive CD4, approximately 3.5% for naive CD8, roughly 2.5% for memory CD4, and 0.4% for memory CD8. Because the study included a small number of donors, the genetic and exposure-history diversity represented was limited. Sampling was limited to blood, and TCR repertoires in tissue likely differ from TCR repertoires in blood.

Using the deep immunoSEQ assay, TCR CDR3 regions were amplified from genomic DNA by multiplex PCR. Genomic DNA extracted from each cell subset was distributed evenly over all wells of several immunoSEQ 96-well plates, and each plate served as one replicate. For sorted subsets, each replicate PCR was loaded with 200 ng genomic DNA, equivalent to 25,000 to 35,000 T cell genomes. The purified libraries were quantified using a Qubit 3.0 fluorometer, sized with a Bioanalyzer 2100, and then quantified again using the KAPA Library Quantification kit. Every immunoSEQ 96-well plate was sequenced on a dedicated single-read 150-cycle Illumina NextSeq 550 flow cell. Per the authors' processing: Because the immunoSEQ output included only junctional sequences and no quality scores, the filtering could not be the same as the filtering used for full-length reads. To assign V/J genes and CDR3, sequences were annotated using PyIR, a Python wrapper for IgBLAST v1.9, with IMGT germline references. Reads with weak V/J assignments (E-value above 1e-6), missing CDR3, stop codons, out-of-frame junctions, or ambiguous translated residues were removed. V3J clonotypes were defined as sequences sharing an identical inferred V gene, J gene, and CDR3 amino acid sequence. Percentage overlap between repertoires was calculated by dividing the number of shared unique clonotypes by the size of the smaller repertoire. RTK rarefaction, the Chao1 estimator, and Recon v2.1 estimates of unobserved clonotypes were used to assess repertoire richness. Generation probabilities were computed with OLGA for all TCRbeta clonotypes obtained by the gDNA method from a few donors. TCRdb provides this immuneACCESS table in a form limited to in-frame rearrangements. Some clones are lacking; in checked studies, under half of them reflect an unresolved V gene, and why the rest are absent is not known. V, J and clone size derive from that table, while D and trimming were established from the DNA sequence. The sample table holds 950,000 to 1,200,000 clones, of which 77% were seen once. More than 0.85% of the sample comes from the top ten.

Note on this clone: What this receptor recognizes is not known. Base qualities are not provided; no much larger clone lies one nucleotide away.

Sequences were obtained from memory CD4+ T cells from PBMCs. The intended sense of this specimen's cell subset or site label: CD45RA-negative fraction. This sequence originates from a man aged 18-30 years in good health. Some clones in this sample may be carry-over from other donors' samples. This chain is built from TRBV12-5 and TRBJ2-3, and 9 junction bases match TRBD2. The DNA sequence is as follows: TGTGCTAGTGGTTTAGTGGCGGGAGGGCTTACAGATACGCAGTATTTT. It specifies CASGLVAGGLTDTQYF. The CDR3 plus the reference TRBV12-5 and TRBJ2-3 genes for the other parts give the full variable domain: DARVTQTPRHKVTEMGQEVTMRCQPILGHNTVFWYRQTMMQGLELLAYFRNRAPLDDSGMPKDRFSAEMPDATLATLKIQPSEPRDSAVYFCASGLVAGGLTDTQYFGPGTRLTVL.